The subject of this entry is one T cell receptor beta chain. The antigen is not known. The PCR made use of 60 Vbeta and 13 Jbeta primers. Sequenced by immunoSEQ multiplex PCR; TCRdb stores in-frame clones only, minus some. The table shows 120,000 to 150,000 clones, with roughly 83% occurring only once. This record comes from a study of cytomegalovirus exposure and HLA in healthy donors. Study findings and constraints: For most TCR sequences rarity was the rule, although some public TCRs occurred in many donors. HLA alleles were associated with some 17,000 TCR beta sequences in a later analysis at 0.05 false discovery rate. The HLA-A and HLA-B alleles of most subjects were reportedly predicted accurately from TCR beta sequences.

Germline-derived CDR1 and CDR2 are SGDLS and YYNGEE. Trimming took off 0 bases at V and 5 bases at J, with 17 bases between the two ends. The CDR3 totals 16 residues. The sequence came from a man aged 35-49 years in good health and CMV-seropositive. Sequencing input: PBMCs. The gene calls are TRBV9 and TRBJ2-5; the D gene is possibly TRBD1 (6 bases). Here the CDR3 DNA reads TGTGCCAGCAGCGTAGGGATTACAGGGAGAGGGGAGACCCAGTACTTC. As protein: CASSVGITGRGETQYF.